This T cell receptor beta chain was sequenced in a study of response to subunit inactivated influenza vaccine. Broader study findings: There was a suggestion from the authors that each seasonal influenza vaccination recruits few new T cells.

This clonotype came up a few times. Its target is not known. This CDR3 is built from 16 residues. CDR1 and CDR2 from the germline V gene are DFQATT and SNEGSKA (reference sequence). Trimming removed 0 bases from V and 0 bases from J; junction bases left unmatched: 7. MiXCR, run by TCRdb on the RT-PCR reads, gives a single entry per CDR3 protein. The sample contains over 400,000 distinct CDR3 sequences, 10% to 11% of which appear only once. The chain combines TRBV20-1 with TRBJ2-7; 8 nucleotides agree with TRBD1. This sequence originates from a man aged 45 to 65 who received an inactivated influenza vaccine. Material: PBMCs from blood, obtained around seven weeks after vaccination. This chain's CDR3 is CSARDNRGWDSYEQYF. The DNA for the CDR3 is TGCAGTGCTAGAGATAACAGGGGGTGGGACTCCTACGAGCAGTACTTC.